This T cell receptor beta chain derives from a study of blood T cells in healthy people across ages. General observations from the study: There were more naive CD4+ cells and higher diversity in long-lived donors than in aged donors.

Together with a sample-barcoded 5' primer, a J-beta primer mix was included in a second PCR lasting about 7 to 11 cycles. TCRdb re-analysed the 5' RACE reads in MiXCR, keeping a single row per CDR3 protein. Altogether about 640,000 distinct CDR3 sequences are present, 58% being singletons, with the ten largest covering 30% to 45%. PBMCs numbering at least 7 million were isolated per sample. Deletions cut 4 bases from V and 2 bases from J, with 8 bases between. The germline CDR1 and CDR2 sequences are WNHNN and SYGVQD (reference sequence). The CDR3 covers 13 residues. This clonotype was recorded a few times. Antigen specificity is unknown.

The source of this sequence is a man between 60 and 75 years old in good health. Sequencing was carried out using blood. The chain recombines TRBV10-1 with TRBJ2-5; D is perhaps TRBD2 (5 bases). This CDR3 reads CASSGPGQETQYF. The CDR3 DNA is TGCGCCAGCAGTGGTCCGGGGCAAGAGACCCAGTACTTC.